A single sample is the source of the 18 T cell receptor beta chains below, sequenced in a study of Ad26.COV2.S vaccination and SARS-CoV-2 variants. TCRdb's table, derived via immunoSEQ multiplex PCR, lists solely in-frame clones and lacks some. This table has under 250,000 clones, roughly 89% appearing once. Treatment of the sample: roughly 19 received Ad26.COV2.S at low or high dose, single or two shots; several received placebo; per-sample allocation not given. Sampling was done on day 63 after the first vaccine or placebo injection. Specimen: peripheral blood, collected in a trial of Ad26.COV2.S vaccine versus placebo. The receptors come from a person aged 18-65 years who received the Ad26.COV2.S COVID-19 vaccine or a placebo.

The chain joins TRBV7-9 to TRBJ1-2; D is unclear. Trimming took off 2 bases at V and 7 bases at J, with 11 bases between the two ends. CDR1 SEHNR and CDR2 FQNEAQ come from the germline V gene (reference sequence). The CDR3 has 13 residues. In nucleotides, the CDR3 is TGTGCCAGCAGCTTAAGTGGAGAGTCTGGCTACACCTTC. Its translation is CASSLSGESGYTF.

The chain uses TRBV7-2 and TRBJ2-5, with D possibly matching TRBD1 (5 bases). Germline lookup yields CDR1 SGHTA and CDR2 FQGNSA. This CDR3 comprises 16 residues. Trimming left V 1 base short and J 4 bases short, with 16 bases between. The CDR3 protein is CASSLGTSAWGETQYF. The CDR3 DNA sequence: TGTGCCAGCAGCTTAGGGACAAGCGCGTGGGGAGAGACCCAGTACTTC.

CDR3 sequence: CASSRDSVQETQYF. The CDR3 DNA sequence: TGTGCCAGCAGCCGGGACAGCGTTCAAGAGACCCAGTACTTC. The gene calls are TRBV7-2 and TRBJ2-5, with 7 bases lining up with TRBD1. With 5 bases clipped from V and 2 bases from J, the junction kept 5 bases outside the gene matches. The CDR3 contains 14 residues. Germline V gives CDR1 SGHTA, CDR2 FQGNSA.

V gene TRBV6-5 combines with J gene TRBJ2-1; 9 bases line up with TRBD2. The germline V gene encodes CDR1 MNHEY and CDR2 SVGAGI. The junction had 4 bases not matched to a gene; V was cut back by 0 bases and J by 4 bases. CDR3 length: 16 amino acids. The CDR3 sequence is CASSYSGTSSYNEQFF. Written as DNA, the CDR3 is TGTGCCAGCAGTTACTCGGGGACTAGCAGTTACAATGAGCAGTTCTTC.

V usage is TRBV5-6 and J usage is TRBJ2-1, with 11 bases lining up with TRBD1. This CDR3 comprises 16 residues. Trimming cost V 3 bases and J 6 bases; bases outside gene matches: 8. Germline V gene data show CDR1 as SGHDT and CDR2 as YYEEEE. CDR3 sequence (DNA): TGTGCCAGCAGCTCGTGGGGACAGGGGGAGGTCAATGAGCAGTTCTTC. It is translated as CASSSWGQGEVNEQFF.

V and J are TRBV19 and TRBJ1-6; TRBD1 matches at 7 bases. V was clipped by 1 base and J by 4 bases; unmatched bases: 4. Germline CDR1 and CDR2: LNHDA and SQIVND (reference sequence). The CDR3 covers 16 residues. Written as DNA, the CDR3 is TGTGCCAGTAGTATAGGACCACAGGGGTATAATTCACCCCTCCACTTT. As protein: CASSIGPQGYNSPLHF.

This chain uses TRBV2 with TRBJ1-6, with 12 bases identical to TRBD1. V shed 6 bases, J shed 11 bases, and the junction held 8 bases outside the gene matches. The V gene's germline CDR1 is SNHLY and CDR2 FYNNEI. The CDR3 contains 15 residues. CDR3 loop: CASSEGQGALTPLHF. DNA for the CDR3: TGTGCCAGCAGCGAGGGACAGGGGGCTCTAACACCCCTCCACTTT.

The chain uses TRBV6-2 or TRBV6-3 and TRBJ1-2; D gene ambiguous. Trimming left V 0 bases short and J 2 bases short, with 19 bases between. CDR1 is MNHEY, CDR2 SVGEGT, per germline. This CDR3 has 18 residues. CDR3 sequence: CASSYSSSKLNSNYGYTF. The CDR3 coding sequence is TGTGCCAGCAGTTACTCGAGTTCAAAACTAAATTCCAACTATGGCTACACCTTC.

This clone was seen just once. V and J are TRBV6-2 or TRBV6-3 and TRBJ2-7; either TRBD1 or TRBD2 may supply D (5 bases each). V shed 3 bases and J shed 5 bases, with 11 bases lying between them. CDR1 MNHEY and CDR2 SVGEGT come from the germline V gene. The length of the CDR3 is 13 residues. This CDR3 is CASSYLGVNEQYF. CDR3 DNA sequence: TGTGCCAGCAGTTATTTGGGGGTCAACGAGCAGTACTTC.

The genes are TRBV19 and TRBJ1-1; D remains unclear. CDR1 and CDR2 from the germline V gene are LNHDA and SQIVND (reference sequence). The germline V and J ends were trimmed by 3 bases and 2 bases, with 7 bases remaining between them. The CDR3 runs 13 residues. The CDR3 spells CASSILLNTEAFF. Here the CDR3 DNA reads TGTGCCAGTAGTATTTTGCTAAACACTGAAGCTTTCTTT.

J is TRBJ2-5 and V is TRBV19; 11 nucleotides match TRBD2. J gave up 4 bases and V 5 bases, and 9 bases lay outside the gene matches. The CDR3 has 16 amino acids. Germline lookup yields CDR1 LNHDA and CDR2 SQIVND (reference sequence). CDR3: CASSPIAGGPRETQYF. The CDR3 coding sequence is TGTGCCAGTAGTCCCATAGCGGGAGGGCCCCGAGAGACCCAGTACTTC.

This chain uses TRBV5-1 with TRBJ1-2, with 9 bases matching TRBD1. The ends lost 5 bases at V and 7 bases at J; junction bases unmatched: 9. This CDR3 has 14 amino acids. Germline assignment: CDR1 SGHRS and CDR2 YFSETQ. CDR3 residues: CASRPPGQGRGYTF. Here the CDR3 DNA reads TGCGCCAGCAGACCCCCGGGACAGGGCCGTGGCTACACCTTC.

The chain links TRBV4-1 to TRBJ2-3, with 7 bases matching TRBD1. The V segment lost 1 base and the J segment 5 bases; nucleotides outside the gene matches: 6. The CDR3 contains 15 residues. Germline V CDR1 and CDR2: MGHRA, YSYEKL. CDR3 nucleotide sequence: TGCGCCAGCAGCCAAGCTGGGACAGTCGTAGATACGCAGTATTTT. Translated: CASSQAGTVVDTQYF.

The gene calls are TRBV5-4 and TRBJ2-1; D not certain. The CDR3 extends over 15 amino acids. V lost 4 bases and J 8 bases, leaving 19 bases between the germline ends. Germline V CDR1 and CDR2: SGHNT, YYREEE (reference sequence). For the CDR3, the DNA is TGTGCCAGCAGCCACGTGGCAGCTGTAAGCTATGAGCAGTTCTTC. Its translation is CASSHVAAVSYEQFF.

The genes are TRBV5-1 and TRBJ1-1, with TRBD1 matching 9 bases. Germline V gene data show CDR1 as SGHRS and CDR2 as YFSETQ. V lost 3 bases, J lost 8 bases, and 2 bases stayed unmatched. This CDR3 is 12 amino acids long. The CDR3 is CASSSGTGEAFF. CDR3 in DNA: TGCGCCAGCAGCTCCGGGACAGGGGAAGCTTTCTTT. The entire variable domain, with the rest obtained from reference TRBV5-1 and TRBJ1-1, is as follows: KAGVTQTPRYLIKTRGQQVTLSCSPISGHRSVSWYQQTPGQGLQFLFEYFSETQRNKGNFPGRFSGRQFSNSRSEMNVSTLELGDSALYLCASSSGTGEAFFGQGTRLTVV.

This rearrangement joins TRBV11-1 to TRBJ1-6; D uncertain. CDR3 length equals 13 residues. The V gene's germline CDR1 is SGHAT and CDR2 FQDESV (reference sequence). V lost 2 bases to trimming and J lost 10 bases, with 9 bases between them. The CDR3 DNA is TGTGCCAGCAGCTTAAAACTAAGCTCACCCCTCCACTTT. Translation: CASSLKLSSPLHF. Based on the CDR3 plus reference TRBV11-1 and TRBJ1-6, the full variable domain is EAEVAQSPRYKITEKSQAVAFWCDPISGHATLYWYRQILGQGPELLVQFQDESVVDDSQLPKDRFSAERLKGVDSTLKIQPAELGDSAMYLCASSLKLSSPLHFGNGTRLTVT.

This clone has only one observation. The chain joins TRBV6-2 or TRBV6-3 to TRBJ1-1, with a weak D call TRBD1 (5 bases). This CDR3 has 15 amino acids. Germline CDR1 MNHEY, CDR2 SVGEGT. V dropped 5 bases and J dropped 0 bases, with 13 bases sitting between them. The CDR3 sequence is CASSDQRGLNTEAFF. As DNA, the CDR3 is TGTGCCAGCAGTGATCAGCGGGGACTGAACACTGAAGCTTTCTTT.

The chain links TRBV7-9 to TRBJ2-6; D perhaps matches TRBD1 (5 bases). CDR3 length: 15 amino acids. Between the trimmed V and J ends, which lost 5 bases and 4 bases, there was a span of 12 bases. Germline V gene data show CDR1 as SEHNR and CDR2 as FQNEAQ (reference sequence). CDR3 region: CASSPSGAGANVLTF. In DNA form, the CDR3 reads TGTGCCAGCAGCCCCAGTGGGGCAGGGGCCAACGTCCTGACTTTC.